Presented here are 27 T cell receptor beta chains from one specimen sequenced in a study of identical twins. MiXCR, run by TCRdb on the 5' RACE reads, gives a single entry per CDR3 protein. The table has 700,000 or so distinct CDR3 sequences, about 20% seen once. These data are also associated with another study on T cells expressing NK-cell markers.

Sample: PBMCs. Receptors originate from a woman under 30 in good health.

This clonotype was observed a handful of times. For the CDR3, the DNA is TGCAGTGCTAGAGAATCGATTTACAGGCAAGAGACCCAGTACTTC. Its translation: CSARESIYRQETQYF. J is TRBJ2-5 and V is TRBV20-1; possibly TRBD1 for D (5 bases). CDR1 is DFQATT and CDR2 is SNEGSKA in the germline V gene (reference sequence). V was pared by 0 bases and J by 2 bases, with 13 bases between. This CDR3 spans 15 amino acids.

V gene TRBV23-1 combines with J gene TRBJ2-5; 8 bases fit TRBD1. TRBV23-1 is an open reading frame whose function is uncertain. The V gene end was trimmed by 0 bases and the J gene end by 5 bases; junction bases not matched to a gene: 11. The CDR3 is 17 residues long. In nucleotides, the CDR3 is TGCGCCAGCAGTCAATCGGGGAGACAGGGGTTGGCGGAGACCCAGTACTTC. Translated: CASSQSGRQGLAETQYF.

V usage is TRBV6-1 and J usage is TRBJ1-5, with unresolved D. Germline V gene sequence: CDR1 MNHNS, CDR2 SASEGT. This CDR3 contains 15 residues. Trimming pared 5 bases from V and 3 bases from J, leaving 14 bases between. CDR3 sequence: CASSPDWAVNQPQHF. The DNA for the CDR3 is TGTGCCAGCAGTCCAGACTGGGCAGTCAATCAGCCCCAGCATTTT.

DNA of the CDR3: TGTGCCAGCAGCTTCCGCAGAGGTACCTCGGGAGAGCAGTACTTC. It translates to CASSFRRGTSGEQYF. J is TRBJ2-7 and V is TRBV5-6; possible D gene TRBD2, 5 bases. Between the trimmed V and J ends, which lost 2 bases and 7 bases, there was a span of 19 bases. This CDR3 is built from 15 residues. The germline V gene has CDR1 SGHDT and CDR2 YYEEEE. Variable domain in full (rest from reference TRBV5-6 and TRBJ2-7): DAGVTQSPTHLIKTRGQQVTLRCSPKSGHDTVSWYQQALGQGPQFIFQYYEEEERQRGNFPDRFSGHQFPNYSSELNVNALLLGDSALYLCASSFRRGTSGEQYFGPGTRLTVT.

V and J are TRBV7-9 and TRBJ2-1, with 9 bases fitting TRBD1. CDR3 length: 16 residues. Germline CDR1 reads SEHNR; CDR2 reads FQNEAQ (reference sequence). The junction had 9 bases not matched to a gene; V was cut back by 5 bases and J by 4 bases. CDR3 nucleotide sequence: TGTGCCAGCAGCCCCGGACAGGGGCCAATTTACAATGAGCAGTTCTTC. Its protein product is CASSPGQGPIYNEQFF.

As DNA, the CDR3 is TGCAGTGCTATCCCCCCCGGGCAGGCCGGGACCCAGTACTTC. It specifies CSAIPPGQAGTQYF. The chain is built from TRBV20-1 and TRBJ2-5; D ambiguous. This CDR3 is 14 amino acids long. V was cut by 4 bases and J by 7 bases, with 19 bases left in between. The germline V gene has CDR1 DFQATT and CDR2 SNEGSKA (reference sequence).

The sample holds a few counts of this clonotype. The chain is built from TRBV7-9 and TRBJ1-2; D is ambiguous. The V gene's germline CDR1 is SEHNR and CDR2 FQNEAQ (reference sequence). V was pared by 0 bases and J by 8 bases, with 10 bases between. The CDR3 spans 13 residues. CDR3 amino acids: CASSLALVGGYTF. The CDR3, as DNA: TGTGCCAGCAGCTTAGCGCTCGTGGGGGGCTACACCTTC.

This clonotype was found a few times. The genes are TRBV5-1 and TRBJ2-7, with 10 nucleotides matching TRBD1. This CDR3 has 14 amino acids. Germline V CDR1 and CDR2: SGHRS, YFSETQ. The ends lost 4 bases at V and 5 bases at J; junction bases unmatched: 6. CDR3 sequence reads: CASSGRGTGDEQYF. In nucleotides, the CDR3 is TGCGCCAGCAGCGGGCGAGGGACAGGGGACGAGCAGTACTTC.

Only a few counts were recorded for this clonotype. This rearrangement joins TRBV20-1 to TRBJ2-7; D is ambiguous. CDR3 length equals 13 residues. Germline V gives CDR1 DFQATT, CDR2 SNEGSKA (reference sequence). V lost 6 bases and J 6 bases, leaving 18 bases between the germline ends. Here the CDR3 DNA reads TGCAGTGCCCCGGGCGAGGCGACTGGCGAGCAGTACTTC. This codes for CSAPGEATGEQYF.

This clonotype was picked up a small number of times. This chain joins TRBV6-6 and TRBJ2-1; D is unclear. Germline V gene lookup returns CDR1 MNHNY and CDR2 SVGAGI (reference sequence). Between the trimmed V and J ends, which lost 7 bases and 2 bases, there was a span of 9 bases. CDR3 size: 13 residues. The chain's CDR3 is CASNSVPYNEQFF. The CDR3 DNA reads as TGTGCCAGCAACAGCGTCCCCTACAATGAGCAGTTCTTC.

The chain is built from TRBV20-1 and TRBJ2-5; possibly TRBD2 for D (6 bases). The CDR3 totals 13 residues. Per germline, CDR1 DFQATT and CDR2 SNEGSKA (reference sequence). V was clipped by 3 bases and J by 4 bases, with 12 bases between them. CDR3 in DNA: TGCAGTGCTAGCCGGGGGTGGGTAGAGACCCAGTACTTC. Translation gives CSASRGWVETQYF.

This clonotype was detected many times. The chain is built from TRBV20-1 and TRBJ2-3; TRBD2 is a possible D gene (5 bases). This CDR3 has 14 amino acids. Trimming removed 0 bases at V and 3 bases at J, with 10 bases between. Germline-derived CDR1 and CDR2 are DFQATT and SNEGSKA (reference sequence). The DNA for the CDR3 is TGCAGTGCTAGAGACGCTAGCAGGACAGATACGCAGTATTTT. It translates to CSARDASRTDTQYF.

This clonotype was observed at least ten times. The chain combines TRBV5-1 with TRBJ1-1; a weak D match, TRBD1 (6 bases). CDR1 and CDR2 from the germline V gene are SGHRS and YFSETQ. Between the trimmed V and J ends, which lost 8 bases and 1 base, there was a span of 9 bases. The CDR3 runs 12 residues. In nucleotides, the CDR3 is TGCGCCAGTACGGGACAGAACACTGAAGCTTTCTTT. Residues: CASTGQNTEAFF.

The chain carries TRBV20-1 and TRBJ1-1, with TRBD1 as a possible D gene (5 bases). The germline CDR1 and CDR2 sequences are DFQATT and SNEGSKA (reference sequence). This CDR3 contains 13 residues. Trimming shortened V by 2 bases and J by 6 bases, and 13 bases separated the two germline ends. The CDR3 spells CSARSDSDAEAFF. The CDR3 DNA follows: TGCAGTGCTAGAAGTGACAGCGACGCTGAAGCTTTCTTT.

This chain connects TRBV30 to TRBJ2-7; TRBD1 aligns across 7 bases. The length of the CDR3 is 12 residues. CDR1 and CDR2 from the germline V gene are GTSNPN and SVGIG (reference sequence). V was clipped by 5 bases and J by 5 bases; unmatched bases: 6. As DNA, the CDR3 is TGTGCCTGGGACAGGGCGTATGACGAGCAGTACTTC. This encodes CAWDRAYDEQYF.

V gene TRBV29-1 combines with J gene TRBJ2-1; 15 nucleotides match TRBD2. Per the germline V gene, CDR1 is SQVTM and CDR2 is ANQGSEA. There are 14 residues in the CDR3. Losses at the gene ends were 6 bases for V and 9 bases for J; bases not matched to a gene: 6. CDR3 DNA: TGCAGCGTCCGGACTAGCGGGAGGGGTGGTGAGCAGTTCTTC. This translates into CSVRTSGRGGEQFF.

This clonotype was recorded a few times. This sequence joins TRBV27 and TRBJ2-1; TRBD1 might be the D (5 bases). Germline loops: CDR1 MNHEY, CDR2 SMNVEV (reference sequence). The CDR3 extends over 13 amino acids. Trimming took 5 bases from V and 9 from J, leaving 14 bases between them. The CDR3 sequence is CASSAPYQGEQFF. In DNA form, the CDR3 reads TGTGCCAGCAGTGCCCCGTACCAGGGTGAGCAGTTCTTC.

This chain links TRBV27 with TRBJ2-3; 12 bases agree with TRBD2. V lost 6 bases, J lost 6 bases, and 13 bases stayed unmatched. CDR3 length equals 17 residues. Germline V gene lookup returns CDR1 MNHEY and CDR2 SMNVEV (reference sequence). The CDR3 protein is CASSLLLTSGGPDTQYF. DNA for the CDR3: TGTGCCAGCAGCCTACTTTTGACTAGCGGGGGACCCGATACGCAGTATTTT.

This clonotype was observed a handful of times. The chain carries TRBV10-3 and TRBJ2-7, with TRBD2 matching over 11 bases. This CDR3 has 14 amino acids. Germline CDR1 and CDR2: ENHRY and SYGVKD. Germline trimming cut 6 bases from V and 5 bases from J; bases unmatched to any gene: 6. CDR3: CAISLTSGNHEQYF. The CDR3 DNA reads TGTGCCATCAGCCTGACTAGCGGGAACCACGAGCAGTACTTC.

V and J are TRBV12-3 or TRBV12-4 and TRBJ2-1; perhaps TRBD2 as D (5 bases). Trimming took off 2 bases at V and 6 bases at J, with 11 bases between the two ends. The CDR3 consists of 14 residues. The CDR3 DNA reads as TGTGCCAGCAGTTTATGGGGAGACGGCAATGAGCAGTTCTTC. Translated, it gives CASSLWGDGNEQFF.

This chain joins TRBV20-1 and TRBJ2-5; D perhaps matches TRBD2 (7 bases). CDR3 size: 16 residues. CDR1 and CDR2 from the germline V gene are DFQATT and SNEGSKA (reference sequence). V lost 0 bases, J lost 5 bases, and 19 bases lay in between. CDR3 amino acids: CSARDPLGGRVETQYF. In DNA form, the CDR3 reads TGCAGTGCTAGAGATCCCCTCGGGGGGCGGGTGGAGACCCAGTACTTC.

The chain is built from TRBV5-6 and TRBJ2-5, with D perhaps being TRBD1 or TRBD2 (5 bases each). Trimming removed 1 base at V and 5 bases at J, with 15 bases between. The CDR3 extends over 15 amino acids. The V gene's germline CDR1 is SGHDT and CDR2 YYEEEE. The CDR3 DNA follows: TGTGCCAGCAGCTTGATGCCCGGGGCCGGGGAGACCCAGTACTTC. This codes for CASSLMPGAGETQYF.

There are a few counts of this clonotype. The chain combines TRBV29-1 with TRBJ2-7, with a tentative D call TRBD2 (5 bases). The CDR3 length is 12 residues. V shed 7 bases and J shed 0 bases, with 10 bases lying between them. Germline CDR1 and CDR2: SQVTM and ANQGSEA. CDR3 coding DNA: TGCAGCGCCGTAGCGACCTCCTACGAGCAGTACTTC. Translating it yields CSAVATSYEQYF.

Here the CDR3 reads CAWNGAADTQYF. The CDR3 nucleotides are TGTGCCTGGAACGGGGCGGCAGATACGCAGTATTTT. The chain has TRBV30 and TRBJ2-3; TRBD1 or TRBD2 may be the D gene (5 bases each). The germline V gene encodes CDR1 GTSNPN and CDR2 SVGIG (reference sequence). CDR3 size: 12 residues. V shed 4 bases and J shed 4 bases, with 9 bases lying between them.

V gene TRBV10-3 combines with J gene TRBJ1-5, with D uncertain. The CDR3 contains 16 residues. Trimming shortened V by 0 bases and J by 0 bases, and 9 bases separated the two germline ends. In germline, CDR1 is ENHRY, CDR2 SYGVKD. CDR3: CAISESGGISNQPQHF. The CDR3 nucleotides are TGTGCCATCAGTGAGTCAGGCGGCATTAGCAATCAGCCCCAGCATTTT.

V and J are TRBV3-1 and TRBJ2-7, with 10 bases that match TRBD1. There are 15 residues in the CDR3. Trimming cost V 6 bases and J 5 bases; bases outside gene matches: 10. Looked up from germline, CDR1 is LGHDT and CDR2 is YNNKEL (reference sequence). CDR3 DNA sequence: TGTGCCAGCAGTCGAGCGGGACAGGGGAGCCACGAGCAGTACTTC. This codes for CASSRAGQGSHEQYF.

The table lists this clonotype with a few counts. The V and J genes are TRBV6-1 and TRBJ1-2; maybe TRBD1 (5 bases). The germline V gene encodes CDR1 MNHNS and CDR2 SASEGT. V gave up 6 bases and J gave up 8 bases, with 16 bases separating them. The CDR3 extends over 13 amino acids. CDR3 amino acids: CASRIDRTRGYTF. The DNA of the CDR3 is TGTGCCAGCAGGATCGACAGAACGCGGGGCTACACCTTC.